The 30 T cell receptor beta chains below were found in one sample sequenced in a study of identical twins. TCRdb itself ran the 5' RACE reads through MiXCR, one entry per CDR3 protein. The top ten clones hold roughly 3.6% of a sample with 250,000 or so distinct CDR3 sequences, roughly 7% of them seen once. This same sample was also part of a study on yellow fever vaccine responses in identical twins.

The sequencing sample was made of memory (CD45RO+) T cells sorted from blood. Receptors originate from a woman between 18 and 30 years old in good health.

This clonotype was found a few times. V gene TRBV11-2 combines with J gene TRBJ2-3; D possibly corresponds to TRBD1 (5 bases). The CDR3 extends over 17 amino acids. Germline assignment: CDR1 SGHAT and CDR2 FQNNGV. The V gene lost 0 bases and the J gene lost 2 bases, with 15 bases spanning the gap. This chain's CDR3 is CASSLESSGWLTDTQYF. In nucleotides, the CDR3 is TGTGCCAGCAGCTTAGAGTCGTCAGGGTGGCTCACAGATACGCAGTATTTT.

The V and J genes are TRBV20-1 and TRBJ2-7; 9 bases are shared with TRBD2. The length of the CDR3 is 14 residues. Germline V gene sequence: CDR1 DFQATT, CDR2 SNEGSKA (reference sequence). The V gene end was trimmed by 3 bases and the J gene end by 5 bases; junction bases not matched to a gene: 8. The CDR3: CSARAGGDWHEQYF. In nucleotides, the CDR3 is TGCAGTGCTAGGGCGGGAGGGGATTGGCACGAGCAGTACTTC.

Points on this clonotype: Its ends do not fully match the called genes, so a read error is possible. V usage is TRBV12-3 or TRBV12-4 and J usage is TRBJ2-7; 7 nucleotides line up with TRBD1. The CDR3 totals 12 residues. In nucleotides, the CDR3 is TGTGCCAGCACTTTAGGGGGCGCCGAGCAGTACTTC. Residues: CASTLGGAEQYF.

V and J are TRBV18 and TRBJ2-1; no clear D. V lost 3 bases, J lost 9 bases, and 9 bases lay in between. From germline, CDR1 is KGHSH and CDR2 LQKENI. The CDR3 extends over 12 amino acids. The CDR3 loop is CASSPGSSEQFF. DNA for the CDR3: TGTGCCAGCTCACCCGGCAGCAGTGAGCAGTTCTTC.

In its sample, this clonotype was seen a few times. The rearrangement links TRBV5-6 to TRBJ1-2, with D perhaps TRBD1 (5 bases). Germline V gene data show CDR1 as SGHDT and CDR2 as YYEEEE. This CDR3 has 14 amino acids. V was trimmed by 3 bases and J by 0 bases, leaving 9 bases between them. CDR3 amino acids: CASSWDRSNYGYTF. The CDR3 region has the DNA TGTGCCAGCAGCTGGGACCGCTCTAACTATGGCTACACCTTC.

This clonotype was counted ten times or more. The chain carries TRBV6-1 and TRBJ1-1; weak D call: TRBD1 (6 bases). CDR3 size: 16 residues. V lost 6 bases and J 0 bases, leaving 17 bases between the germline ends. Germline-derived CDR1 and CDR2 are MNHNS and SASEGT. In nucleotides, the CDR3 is TGTGCCAGCAGGCACGGACAGTACCGCATGAACACTGAAGCTTTCTTT. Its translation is CASRHGQYRMNTEAFF.

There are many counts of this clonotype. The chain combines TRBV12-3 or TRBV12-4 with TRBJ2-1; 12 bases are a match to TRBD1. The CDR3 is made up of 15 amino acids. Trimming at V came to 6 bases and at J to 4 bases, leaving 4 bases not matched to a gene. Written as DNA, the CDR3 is TGTGCCAGCAGCAAGGGACAGGGGGCTTACAATGAGCAGTTCTTC. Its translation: CASSKGQGAYNEQFF.

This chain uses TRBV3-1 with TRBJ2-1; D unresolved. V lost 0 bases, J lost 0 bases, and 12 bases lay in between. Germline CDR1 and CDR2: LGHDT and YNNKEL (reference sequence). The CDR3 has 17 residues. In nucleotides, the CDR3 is TGTGCCAGCAGCCAAGATCGTTCGCAAATCTCCTACAATGAGCAGTTCTTC. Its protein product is CASSQDRSQISYNEQFF.

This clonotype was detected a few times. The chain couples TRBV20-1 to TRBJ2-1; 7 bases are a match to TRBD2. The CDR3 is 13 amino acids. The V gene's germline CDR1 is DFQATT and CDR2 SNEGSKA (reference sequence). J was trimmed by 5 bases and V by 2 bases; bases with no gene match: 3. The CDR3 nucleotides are TGCAGTGCTAGATGGGGGACTAACAATGAGCAGTTCTTC. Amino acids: CSARWGTNNEQFF.

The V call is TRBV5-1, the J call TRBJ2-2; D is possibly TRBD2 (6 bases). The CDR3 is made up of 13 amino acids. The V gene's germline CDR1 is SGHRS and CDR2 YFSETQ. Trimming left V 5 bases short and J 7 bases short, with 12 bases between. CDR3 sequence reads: CASREGPDGELFF. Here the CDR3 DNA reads TGCGCCAGCAGGGAGGGGCCCGACGGGGAGCTGTTTTTT.

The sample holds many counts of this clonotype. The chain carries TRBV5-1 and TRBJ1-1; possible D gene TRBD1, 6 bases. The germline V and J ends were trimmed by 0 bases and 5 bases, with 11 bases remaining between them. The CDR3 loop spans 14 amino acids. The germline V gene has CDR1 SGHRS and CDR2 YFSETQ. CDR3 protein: CASSLEQGGTEAFF. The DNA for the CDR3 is TGCGCCAGCAGCTTGGAACAGGGAGGGACTGAAGCTTTCTTT.

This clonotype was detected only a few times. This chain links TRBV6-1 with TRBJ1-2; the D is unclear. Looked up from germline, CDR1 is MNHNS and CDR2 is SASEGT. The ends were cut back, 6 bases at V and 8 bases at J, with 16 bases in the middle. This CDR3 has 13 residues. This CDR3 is CASRTSALWGYTF. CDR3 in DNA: TGTGCCAGCAGAACAAGCGCCCTGTGGGGCTACACCTTC.

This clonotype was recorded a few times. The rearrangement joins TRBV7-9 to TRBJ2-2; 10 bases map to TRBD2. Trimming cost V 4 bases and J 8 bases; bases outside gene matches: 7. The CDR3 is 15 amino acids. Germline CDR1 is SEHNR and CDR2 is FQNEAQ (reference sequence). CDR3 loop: CASSWASGSAGELFF. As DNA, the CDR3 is TGTGCCAGCAGCTGGGCTAGCGGGAGTGCTGGGGAGCTGTTTTTT.

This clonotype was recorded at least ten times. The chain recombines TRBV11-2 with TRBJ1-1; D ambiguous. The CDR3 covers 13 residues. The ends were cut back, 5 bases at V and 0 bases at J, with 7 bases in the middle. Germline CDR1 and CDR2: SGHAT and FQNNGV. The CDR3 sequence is CASSDQMNTEAFF. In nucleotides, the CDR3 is TGTGCCAGCAGCGATCAAATGAACACTGAAGCTTTCTTT.

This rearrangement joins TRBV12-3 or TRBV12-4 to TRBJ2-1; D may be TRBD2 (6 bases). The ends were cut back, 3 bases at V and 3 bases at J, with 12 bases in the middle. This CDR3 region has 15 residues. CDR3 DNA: TGTGCCAGCAGTTTCGTTGCGGGGAGCTACAATGAGCAGTTCTTC. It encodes CASSFVAGSYNEQFF.

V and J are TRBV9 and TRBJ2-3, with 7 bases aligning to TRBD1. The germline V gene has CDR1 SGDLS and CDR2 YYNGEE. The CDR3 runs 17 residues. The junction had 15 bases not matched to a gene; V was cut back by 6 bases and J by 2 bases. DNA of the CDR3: TGTGCCAGCACCCCCTCGACAGGGTATTCTTTCACAGATACGCAGTATTTT. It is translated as CASTPSTGYSFTDTQYF.

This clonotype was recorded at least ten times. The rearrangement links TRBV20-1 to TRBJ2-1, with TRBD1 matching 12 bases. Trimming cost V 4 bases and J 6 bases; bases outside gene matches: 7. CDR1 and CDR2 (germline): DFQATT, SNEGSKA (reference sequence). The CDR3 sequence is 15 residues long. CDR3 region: CSATGQGARTNEQFF. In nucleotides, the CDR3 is TGCAGTGCTACGGGACAGGGGGCCCGGACCAATGAGCAGTTCTTC.

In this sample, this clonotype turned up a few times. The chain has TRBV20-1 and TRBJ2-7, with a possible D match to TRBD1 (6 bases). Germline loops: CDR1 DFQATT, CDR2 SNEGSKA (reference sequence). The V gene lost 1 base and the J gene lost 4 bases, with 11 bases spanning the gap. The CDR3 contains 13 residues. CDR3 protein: CSARGRTEYEQYV. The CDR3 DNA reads TGCAGTGCTAGAGGGAGGACAGAGTACGAGCAGTACGTC.

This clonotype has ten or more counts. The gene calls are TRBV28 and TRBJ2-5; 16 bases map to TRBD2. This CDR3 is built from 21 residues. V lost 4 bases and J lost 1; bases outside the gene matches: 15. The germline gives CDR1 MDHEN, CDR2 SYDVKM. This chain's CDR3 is CASSSGLAGGYQVVFQETQYF. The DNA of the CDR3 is TGTGCCAGCAGTTCGGGACTAGCGGGAGGGTACCAAGTGGTCTTCCAAGAGACCCAGTACTTC.

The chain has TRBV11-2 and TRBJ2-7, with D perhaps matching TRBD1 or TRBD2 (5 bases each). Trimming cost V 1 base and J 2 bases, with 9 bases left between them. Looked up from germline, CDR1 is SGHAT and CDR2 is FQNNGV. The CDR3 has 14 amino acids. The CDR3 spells CASSLGGSTYEQYV. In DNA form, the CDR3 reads TGTGCCAGCAGCTTAGGGGGGAGCACCTACGAGCAGTACGTC.

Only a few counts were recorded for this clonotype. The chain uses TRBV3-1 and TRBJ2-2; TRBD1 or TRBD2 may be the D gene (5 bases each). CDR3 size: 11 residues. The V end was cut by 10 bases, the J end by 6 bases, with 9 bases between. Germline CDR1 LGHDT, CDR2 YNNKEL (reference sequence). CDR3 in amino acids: CATGAAGELFF. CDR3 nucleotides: TGTGCCACCGGGGCAGCCGGGGAGCTGTTTTTT.

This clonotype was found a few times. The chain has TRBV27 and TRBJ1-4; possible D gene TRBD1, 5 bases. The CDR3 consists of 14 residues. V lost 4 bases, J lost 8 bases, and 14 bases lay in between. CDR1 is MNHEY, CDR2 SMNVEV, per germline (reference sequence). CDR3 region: CASSSGPSWEKLFF. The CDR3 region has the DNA TGTGCCAGCAGTTCGGGGCCGTCATGGGAAAAACTGTTTTTT.

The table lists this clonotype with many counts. CDR3 bases: TGTGCCAGCAGAAGACAGGGCGGTATGTTTACTGAAGCTTTCTTT. Protein sequence: CASRRQGGMFTEAFF. The chain recombines TRBV6-1 with TRBJ1-1, with TRBD1 matching over 7 bases. The germline V gene has CDR1 MNHNS and CDR2 SASEGT. The CDR3 contains 15 residues. V dropped 6 bases and J dropped 5; count of bases not matched to a gene: 12.

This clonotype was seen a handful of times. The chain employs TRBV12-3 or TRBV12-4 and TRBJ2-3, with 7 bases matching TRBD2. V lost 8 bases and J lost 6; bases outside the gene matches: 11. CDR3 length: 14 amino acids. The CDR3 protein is CASGDYKNPDTQYF. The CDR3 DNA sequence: TGTGCCAGCGGGGACTATAAGAATCCGGATACGCAGTATTTT.

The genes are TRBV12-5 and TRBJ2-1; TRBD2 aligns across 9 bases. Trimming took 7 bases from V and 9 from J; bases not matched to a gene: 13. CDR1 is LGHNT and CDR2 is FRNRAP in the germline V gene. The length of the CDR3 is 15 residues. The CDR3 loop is CASDRPAGGRAEQFF. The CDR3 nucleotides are TGTGCTAGTGATCGTCCAGCGGGAGGAAGGGCTGAGCAGTTCTTC.

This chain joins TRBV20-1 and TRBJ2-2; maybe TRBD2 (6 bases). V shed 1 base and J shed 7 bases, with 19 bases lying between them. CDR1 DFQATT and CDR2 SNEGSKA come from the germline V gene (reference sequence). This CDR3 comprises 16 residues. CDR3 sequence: CSARGRGRNIVGELFF. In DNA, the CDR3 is TGCAGTGCTAGAGGGCGGGGAAGGAATATTGTCGGGGAGCTGTTTTTT.

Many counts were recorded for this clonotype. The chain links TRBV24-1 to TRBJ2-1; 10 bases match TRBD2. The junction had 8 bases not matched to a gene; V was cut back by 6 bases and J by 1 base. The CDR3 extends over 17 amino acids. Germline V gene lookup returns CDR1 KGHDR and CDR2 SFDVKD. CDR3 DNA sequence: TGTGCCACCAGTCGCGCTAGCGGGAGTCAGTCCTACAATGAGCAGTTCTTC. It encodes CATSRASGSQSYNEQFF.

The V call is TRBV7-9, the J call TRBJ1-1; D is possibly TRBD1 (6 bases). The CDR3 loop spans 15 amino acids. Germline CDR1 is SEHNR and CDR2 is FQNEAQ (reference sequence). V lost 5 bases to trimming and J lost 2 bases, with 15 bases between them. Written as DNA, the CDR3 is TGTGCCAGCAGCAGGGAGGTGACAGGTAACACTGAAGCTTTCTTT. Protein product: CASSREVTGNTEAFF. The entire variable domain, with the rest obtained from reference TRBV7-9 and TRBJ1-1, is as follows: DTGVSQNPRHKITKRGQNVTFRCDPISEHNRLYWYRQTLGQGPEFLTYFQNEAQLEKSRLLSDRFSAERPKGSFSTLEIQRTEQGDSAMYLCASSREVTGNTEAFFGQGTRLTVV.

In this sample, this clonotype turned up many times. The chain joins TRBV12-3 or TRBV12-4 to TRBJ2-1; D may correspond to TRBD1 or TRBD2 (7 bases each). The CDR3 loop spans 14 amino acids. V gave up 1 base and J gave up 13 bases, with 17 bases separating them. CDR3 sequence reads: CASSLGSGRGGQFF. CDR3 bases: TGTGCCAGCAGTTTAGGCTCCGGCAGGGGGGGTCAGTTCTTC.

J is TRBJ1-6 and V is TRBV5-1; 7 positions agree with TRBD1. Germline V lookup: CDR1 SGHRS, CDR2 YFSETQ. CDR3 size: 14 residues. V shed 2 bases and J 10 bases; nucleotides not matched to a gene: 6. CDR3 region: CASSFGTEGSPLHF. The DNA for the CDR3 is TGCGCCAGCAGCTTCGGGACAGAGGGGTCACCCCTCCACTTT. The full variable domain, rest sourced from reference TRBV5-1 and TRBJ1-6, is KAGVTQTPRYLIKTRGQQVTLSCSPISGHRSVSWYQQTPGQGLQFLFEYFSETQRNKGNFPGRFSGRQFSNSRSEMNVSTLELGDSALYLCASSFGTEGSPLHFGNGTRLTVT.